This TCR beta chain was observed in a study of blood T cell repertoires in COVID-19. TCRdb's copy holds only in-frame clones and misses some; the assay was immunoSEQ multiplex PCR. The sample has under 300,000 clones; 70% to 90% are singletons. Germline lookup yields CDR1 SGHRS and CDR2 YFSETQ. CDR3 length: 15 amino acids. V shed 4 bases, J shed 1 base, and the junction held 4 bases outside the gene matches. The sample taken for sequencing was peripheral blood. This sequence was found in a man aged 18 to 29 with active or convalescent COVID-19. The rearrangement links TRBV5-1 to TRBJ1-5; TRBD1 aligns across 8 bases. CDR3 sequence: CASSPQGASNQPQHF. DNA for the CDR3: TGCGCCAGCAGCCCCCAGGGGGCGAGCAATCAGCCCCAGCATTTT.